This T cell receptor (beta chain) was documented in a study of blood T cells in healthy people across ages. Study details: Per every two T cells, about one barcoded beta molecule was captured by template switching. Findings and limits, study-wide: Using unsorted PBMCs precluded a conclusive naive versus antigen-experienced comparison. Diversity was estimated from one million T cells, and these estimates were considered underestimates.

A second PCR, run for roughly 7 to 12 cycles, used a sample-barcoded 5' primer plus a J-beta primer mix. TCRdb re-analysed the 5' RACE reads in MiXCR, keeping a single row per CDR3 protein. The repertoire holds 1.5 million to 2 million distinct CDR3 sequences, with around 36% as singletons. This clonotype has a handful of counts. What it recognizes is unknown. Germline CDR1 reads SGHAT; CDR2 reads FQNNGV. This CDR3 spans 15 amino acids. Trimming shortened V by 5 bases and J by 2 bases, and 10 bases separated the two germline ends. The source is a woman in her thirties in good health. Sequenced input: blood. The chain is built from TRBV11-2 and TRBJ2-6, with TRBD2 as a possible D gene (6 bases). The CDR3: CASSLRLAGANVLTF. The CDR3 nucleotides are TGTGCCAGCAGCCTCAGACTAGCTGGGGCCAACGTCCTGACTTTC.